The next 13 T cell receptor beta chains were all read from a single sample in a study of identical twins. TCRdb redid the calling of the 5' RACE reads with MiXCR, one entry per CDR3 protein. The sample has 600,000 to 800,000 distinct CDR3 sequences, approximately 21% seen once; the top ten hold 4.3%. This same sample was also part of a study on T cells expressing NK-cell markers.

The sequenced sample consisted of PBMCs. The receptors come from a woman younger than 35 in good health.

J is TRBJ2-1 and V is TRBV2; 7 bases align to TRBD2. V trimming: 5 bases; J trimming: 2 bases; junction bases outside the gene matches: 9. The length of the CDR3 is 16 residues. Germline V gene sequence: CDR1 SNHLY, CDR2 FYNNEI. In DNA, the CDR3 is TGTGCCAGCAGTTCTCGGACTAGAGGCCCCTACAATGAGCAGTTCTTC. Residues: CASSSRTRGPYNEQFF.

This clonotype has only a few counts. J is TRBJ2-5 and V is TRBV5-1, with unresolved D. The CDR3 is 13 amino acids. V gave up 4 bases and J gave up 5 bases, with 12 bases separating them. Germline assignment: CDR1 SGHRS and CDR2 YFSETQ. The CDR3 DNA is TGCGCCAGCAGCCGTACCCGGGTTGAGACCCAGTACTTC. Its protein is CASSRTRVETQYF.

This clonotype was seen more than once but under ten times. The chain couples TRBV12-3 or TRBV12-4 to TRBJ1-1; no clear D. V dropped 7 bases and J dropped 6 bases, with 9 bases sitting between them. The CDR3 consists of 11 residues. The CDR3 protein is CASTPLAEAFF. CDR3 nucleotide sequence: TGTGCCAGCACCCCTCTTGCTGAAGCTTTCTTT.

V is TRBV11-3 and J is TRBJ2-1, with TRBD2 identical over 9 bases. In germline, CDR1 is SGHNT, CDR2 YENEEA. Trimming cost V 4 bases and J 6 bases; bases outside gene matches: 10. The CDR3 runs 16 residues. The CDR3 nucleotides read TGTGCCAGCAGCTATGGGCAGGCTAGCGGGATCAATGAGCAGTTCTTC. It is translated as CASSYGQASGINEQFF.

V usage is TRBV12-3 or TRBV12-4 and J usage is TRBJ2-1; the match to TRBD1 covers 10 bases. After removal of 6 bases from V and 15 bases from J, the junction contained 5 bases not matched to a gene. This CDR3 is 11 amino acids long. The CDR3 coding sequence is TGTGCCAGCAGCCGGGACAGGGGACGGTTCTTC. Protein product: CASSRDRGRFF.

This clonotype appeared many times. The genes are TRBV10-3 and TRBJ2-5; no clear D. Per the germline V gene, CDR1 is ENHRY and CDR2 is SYGVKD. The CDR3 is made up of 14 amino acids. Trimming took off 0 bases at V and 5 bases at J, with 10 bases between the two ends. This chain's CDR3 is CAISESPRLETQYF. The DNA for the CDR3 is TGTGCCATCAGTGAGTCGCCCAGGTTGGAGACCCAGTACTTC.

The sample holds many counts of this clonotype. The chain joins TRBV5-1 to TRBJ2-1; 10 bases are shared with TRBD2. This CDR3 region has 15 residues. V lost 0 bases and J lost 7; bases outside the gene matches: 4. Germline V lookup: CDR1 SGHRS, CDR2 YFSETQ. The chain's CDR3 is CASSLASGGLNEQFF. The CDR3 DNA reads as TGCGCCAGCAGCTTGGCTAGCGGGGGTTTGAATGAGCAGTTCTTC.

In its sample, this clonotype was seen a few times. The chain combines TRBV12-3 or TRBV12-4 with TRBJ2-7; D is unresolved. The CDR3 sequence is 14 residues long. The germline V and J ends were trimmed by 3 bases and 3 bases, with 12 bases remaining between them. The CDR3 region has the DNA TGTGCCAGCAGTTTTTTCGGGCCAGACTACGAGCAGTACTTC. Protein: CASSFFGPDYEQYF.

The chain recombines TRBV5-1 with TRBJ2-6; D possibly corresponds to TRBD2 (5 bases). The V and J ends lost 4 bases and 4 bases respectively, with 12 bases between them. The CDR3 contains 15 residues. Per germline, CDR1 SGHRS and CDR2 YFSETQ. The CDR3 DNA is TGCGCCAGCAGCCGGGGAATAACGGGGGCCAACGTCCTGACTTTC. Protein product: CASSRGITGANVLTF.

The genes are TRBV6-1 and TRBJ2-1, with D maybe TRBD1 (6 bases). V was cut by 9 bases and J by 4 bases, with 16 bases left in between. Germline V CDR1 and CDR2: MNHNS, SASEGT. The length of the CDR3 is 14 residues. CDR3 sequence reads: CASGIHTGYNEQFF. In nucleotides, the CDR3 is TGTGCCAGTGGGATTCACACAGGGTACAATGAGCAGTTCTTC.

This clonotype was picked up a small number of times. The rearrangement uses TRBV29-1 and TRBJ2-1, with 8 nucleotides matching TRBD1. The ends lost 8 bases at V and 1 base at J; junction bases unmatched: 10. CDR3 length: 15 residues. The germline gives CDR1 SQVTM, CDR2 ANQGSEA. The CDR3 sequence is CSLQHTGGSYNEQFF. The CDR3 nucleotides are TGCAGCCTTCAGCACACAGGGGGGTCCTACAATGAGCAGTTCTTC.

The V and J genes are TRBV5-5 and TRBJ1-1, with no clear D. The germline V gene has CDR1 SGHKS and CDR2 YYEKEE (reference sequence). Trimming pared 2 bases from V and 9 bases from J, leaving 14 bases between. This CDR3 region has 13 residues. The CDR3 reads CASSLNPPLQAFF. The CDR3, as DNA: TGTGCCAGCAGCTTAAACCCTCCGTTACAAGCTTTCTTT.

The chain combines TRBV20-1 with TRBJ2-3, with 8 positions matching TRBD2. The V gene's germline CDR1 is DFQATT and CDR2 SNEGSKA (reference sequence). V lost 5 bases to trimming and J lost 5 bases; unmatched junction nucleotides: 12. The CDR3 covers 15 residues. Here the CDR3 DNA reads TGCAGTGCTCCCCGGGGGGGGGCCGCGATAGATACGCAGTATTTT. Its translation is CSAPRGGAAIDTQYF.